These 7 T cell receptor beta chains share one sample of origin, sequenced in a study of T cells after yellow fever vaccination. TCRdb re-called the 5' RACE reads with MiXCR, one entry per CDR3 protein. This sample carries about 58,000 distinct CDR3 sequences, about 6.6% of them seen once, and the ten largest clones take approximately 37%. Sequenced material: CD8+ T cells sorted from PBMCs, taken on the day of the first yellow fever vaccination. The source of these receptors is a man between 18 and 29 years old who received the YFV17D yellow fever vaccine.

This clonotype was counted a few times. This chain uses TRBV4-2 with TRBJ1-2; possibly TRBD1 for D (5 bases). V lost 1 base, J lost 2 bases, and 11 bases lay in between. The CDR3 sequence is 15 residues long. Germline V CDR1 and CDR2: LGHNA, YNFKEQ. The CDR3 loop reads CASSQVTGGNYGYTF. In nucleotides, the CDR3 is TGTGCCAGCAGCCAAGTTACAGGTGGAAACTATGGCTACACCTTC.

The rearrangement links TRBV4-3 to TRBJ2-1, with D possibly being TRBD2 (5 bases). Germline lookup yields CDR1 LGHNA and CDR2 YSLEER. This CDR3 contains 15 residues. V was trimmed by 4 bases and J by 4 bases, leaving 14 bases between them. The CDR3 DNA sequence: TGCGCCAGCAGCCTTCATGAGGGCGGATACAATGAGCAGTTCTTC. As protein: CASSLHEGGYNEQFF.

This clonotype was found a few times. J is TRBJ1-2 and V is TRBV5-1; perhaps TRBD1 as D (5 bases). The CDR3 is made up of 13 amino acids. Germline V gene lookup returns CDR1 SGHRS and CDR2 YFSETQ. Between the trimmed V and J ends, which lost 2 bases and 8 bases, there was a span of 13 bases. The CDR3 loop reads CASSFVGRKGYTF. CDR3 nucleotides: TGCGCCAGCAGCTTTGTGGGGCGTAAGGGCTACACCTTC.

This clonotype was recorded many times. This chain joins TRBV30 and TRBJ2-7, with D perhaps matching TRBD2 (6 bases). The CDR3 totals 14 residues. V lost 3 bases and J 1 base, leaving 13 bases between the germline ends. CDR1 and CDR2 from the germline V gene are GTSNPN and SVGIG (reference sequence). CDR3 region: CAWSGGRASYEQYF. CDR3 nucleotide sequence: TGTGCCTGGAGCGGGGGAAGGGCGTCCTACGAGCAGTACTTC.

The rearrangement links TRBV3-1 to TRBJ2-3, with D possibly TRBD2 on 5 matching bases. The CDR3 length is 16 residues. Trimming stripped 3 bases from V and 4 bases from J, with 17 bases between. Per the germline V gene, CDR1 is LGHDT and CDR2 is YNNKEL (reference sequence). CDR3 sequence reads: CASSQTKGLSPDTQYF. DNA for the CDR3: TGTGCCAGCAGCCAGACTAAGGGCCTATCCCCAGATACGCAGTATTTT.

This clonotype was seen a few times. The chain couples TRBV12-3 or TRBV12-4 to TRBJ2-1; 12 positions agree with TRBD1. This CDR3 spans 14 amino acids. Germline trimming cut 8 bases from V and 8 bases from J; bases unmatched to any gene: 7. CDR3 residues: CASLGTGGRDEQFF. CDR3 nucleotides: TGTGCCAGCCTCGGGACAGGGGGCAGGGATGAGCAGTTCTTC.

This clonotype was picked up a small number of times. The rearrangement links TRBV5-1 to TRBJ1-1; D is ambiguous. Germline V gives CDR1 SGHRS, CDR2 YFSETQ. This CDR3 contains 13 residues. V was clipped by 0 bases and J by 3 bases, with 6 bases between them. CDR3 loop: CASSLDPDTEAFF. The DNA for the CDR3 is TGCGCCAGCAGCTTGGACCCCGACACTGAAGCTTTCTTT.